What follows is one T cell receptor (beta chain) and its context. The antigen is undetermined. The data are from a study of blood T cells in healthy people across ages. Study-level points and caveats: Percentage of naive T cells showed a strong correlation with TCR beta diversity.

PCR was performed a second time for about 6 to 12 cycles using a sample-barcoded 5' primer and a J-beta primer mix. TCRdb used MiXCR to reprocess the 5' RACE reads, holding one entry per CDR3 protein. The table includes 650,000 to 1,000,000 distinct CDR3 sequences, about 42% detected once. After removal of 2 bases from V and 3 bases from J, the junction contained 5 bases not matched to a gene. Germline values: CDR1 MNHNY, CDR2 SVGAGI (reference sequence). CDR3 length: 15 residues. Each sample used at least 7 million PBMCs. The sequence derives from an older man in good health. Sequenced: blood. V gene TRBV6-6 combines with J gene TRBJ2-7; 9 bases match TRBD1. Written as DNA, the CDR3 is TGTGCCAGCAGTTACGGACAGGGGTACCTCTACGAGCAGTACTTC. Translating it yields CASSYGQGYLYEQYF.